This T cell receptor (delta chain) was identified in a study of gamma-delta T cells after stem cell transplantation (dated by TCRdb to about 2016). This clone is regarded as medium-sized (0.01 to 0.1%). The antigen this receptor binds is unknown. No base qualities exist here, and no much larger clone lies one base off it. The germline V gene encodes CDR1 GEAIGNYY and CDR2 EKD. Including the terminal cysteine and phenylalanine, the CDR3 comprises 20 residues. The kept DNA is CDR3 alone, 60 bases in frame from the first base. V has 3 bases trimmed and J has 2 bases trimmed; junction bases matching no gene number 17. The library was made by RT-PCR. These reads were obtained on an Illumina MiSeq. TCRdb called clones anew from the public reads via CATT; matching DNA rows were later pooled. The sample yields under 3,000 delta-chain clones; 5.6% were counted once. Clones ranked in the top ten supply around a quarter of the sample.

The rearrangement joined TRDV2 to TRDJ1, with 13 bases matching TRDD3. The sequencing input was gamma-delta T cells. The receptor's source is a human donor. It is not recorded whose cells these are; they may come from a transplant donor. The DNA is TGTGCCTGTGACTCTTTACTGGGGGATACGCAACGGAGAAGGACCGATAAACTCATCTTT. The encoded protein is CACDSLLGDTQRRRTDKLIF.